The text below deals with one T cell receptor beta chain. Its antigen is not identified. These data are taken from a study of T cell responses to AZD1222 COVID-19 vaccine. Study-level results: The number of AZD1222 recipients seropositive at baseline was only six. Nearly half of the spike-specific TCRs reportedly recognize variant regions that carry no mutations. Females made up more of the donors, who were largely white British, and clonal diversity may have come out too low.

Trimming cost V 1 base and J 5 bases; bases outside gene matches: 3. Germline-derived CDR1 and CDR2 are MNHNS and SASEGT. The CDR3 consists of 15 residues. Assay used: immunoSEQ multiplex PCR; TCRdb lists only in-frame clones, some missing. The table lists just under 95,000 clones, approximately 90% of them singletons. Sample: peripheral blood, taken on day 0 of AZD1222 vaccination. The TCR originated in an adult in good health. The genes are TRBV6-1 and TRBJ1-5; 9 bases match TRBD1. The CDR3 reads CASSEVGTGHQPQHF. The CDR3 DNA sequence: TGTGCCAGCAGTGAAGTTGGGACAGGGCATCAGCCCCAGCATTTT.